The 27 T cell receptor beta chains below all came from one sample that was sequenced in a study of shared clonotypes between healthy human individuals (dated by TCRdb to about 2020). CD8 naive samples were obtained by positive selection for CCR7 among CD45RO-negative cells, yielding a CD45RA+CCR7+ population from which TemRA cells were excluded. The protocol used for the library was the immunoSEQ multiplex PCR assay. Not all clones reach the TCRdb copy of this immuneACCESS table, which keeps in-frame sequences only. Checked studies attribute under half of the gap to unresolved V genes and leave the rest unexplained. The sample table records around 580,000 clones; 95% to 98% of these occur just once. 0.3% of the sample goes to the ten largest clones. Sample: naive CD8+ T cells sorted from blood. Per the publication, the cell subset or site label means: CD45RA+CCR7+. These receptors all come from a man aged 30 to 45 in good health.

This clone was observed a few times. V and J are TRBV7-2 and TRBJ2-1; the match to TRBD2 covers 12 bases. From germline, CDR1 is SGHTA and CDR2 FQGNSA. With 5 bases clipped from V and 3 bases from J, the junction kept 2 bases outside the gene matches. The length of the CDR3 is 15 residues. Here the CDR3 DNA reads TGTGCCAGCAGCCAGACTAGCGGGAGCTACAATGAGCAGTTCTTC. Protein: CASSQTSGSYNEQFF.

The V and J genes are TRBV29-1 and TRBJ2-1; 10 bases line up with TRBD2. This CDR3 is 13 amino acids long. Germline CDR1 reads SQVTM; CDR2 reads ANQGSEA. The V and J ends lost 7 bases and 3 bases, in that order; junction bases with no gene match: 3. The CDR3 loop is CSGASGSYNEQFF. The CDR3 bases are TGCAGCGGGGCTAGCGGGAGCTACAATGAGCAGTTCTTC.

The chain couples TRBV5-8 to TRBJ1-4; TRBD1 aligns across 9 bases. Germline V gene lookup returns CDR1 SGHTS and CDR2 YDEGEE. V shed 3 bases and J 8 bases; nucleotides not matched to a gene: 5. The CDR3 runs to 14 residues. This chain's CDR3 is CASSSGQGVEKLFF. CDR3 nucleotides: TGTGCCAGCAGCTCGGGACAGGGTGTCGAAAAACTGTTTTTT.

The chain carries TRBV10-1 and TRBJ2-1; 10 nucleotides agree with TRBD2. The CDR3 covers 14 residues. V lost 3 bases and J lost 10; bases outside the gene matches: 6. In germline, CDR1 is WNHNN, CDR2 SYGVQD (reference sequence). CDR3 nucleotides: TGCGCCAGCAGTGAAGGCCTAGCGGGGGAAGAGCAGTTCTTC. Residues: CASSEGLAGEEQFF.

This chain links TRBV28 with TRBJ2-7; a possible D gene is TRBD2 (6 bases). Trimming pared 5 bases from V and 4 bases from J, leaving 18 bases between. This CDR3 is built from 15 residues. Germline assignment: CDR1 MDHEN and CDR2 SYDVKM. The CDR3 loop reads CASSPQVGLQYEQYF. CDR3 nucleotides: TGTGCCAGCAGTCCACAGGTGGGACTGCAATACGAGCAGTACTTC. Complete variable domain (other parts from reference TRBV28 and TRBJ2-7): DVKVTQSSRYLVKRTGEKVFLECVQDMDHENMFWYRQDPGLGLRLIYFSYDVKMKEKGDIPEGYSVSREKKERFSLILESASTNQTSMYLCASSPQVGLQYEQYFGPGTRLTVT.

The chain links TRBV27 to TRBJ1-5; D not certain. This CDR3 contains 12 residues. Trimming cost V 2 bases and J 5 bases, with 4 bases left between them. Looked up from germline, CDR1 is MNHEY and CDR2 is SMNVEV (reference sequence). This CDR3 is CASSLGDQPQHF. The CDR3 DNA follows: TGTGCCAGCAGTTTAGGTGATCAGCCCCAGCATTTT.

CDR3 sequence (DNA): TGCGCCAGCAGCCAAGCTAATGGTCGGCCTGACAACTATGGCTACACCTTC. Translated, it gives CASSQANGRPDNYGYTF. This rearrangement joins TRBV4-1 to TRBJ1-2; D not resolved. Germline CDR1 is MGHRA and CDR2 is YSYEKL. V dropped 1 base and J dropped 2 bases, with 17 bases sitting between them. The length of the CDR3 is 17 residues.

The V call is TRBV27, the J call TRBJ2-3; 8 nucleotides line up with TRBD2. The CDR3 is 16 amino acids. Germline loops: CDR1 MNHEY, CDR2 SMNVEV (reference sequence). Germline trimming cut 5 bases from V and 2 bases from J; bases unmatched to any gene: 9. CDR3 amino acids: CASSLGGSGITDTQYF. CDR3 nucleotides: TGTGCCAGCAGTCTCGGGGGTAGCGGGATCACAGATACGCAGTATTTT.

This clone was found once. The chain is built from TRBV6-1 and TRBJ2-1, with TRBD2 matching 13 bases. The germline V gene has CDR1 MNHNS and CDR2 SASEGT. The CDR3 has 19 amino acids. V shed 3 bases, J shed 3 bases, and the junction held 11 bases outside the gene matches. CDR3 in amino acids: CASSDRLAGGPLLYNEQFF. In nucleotides, the CDR3 is TGTGCCAGCAGTGATAGACTAGCGGGAGGCCCATTGCTCTACAATGAGCAGTTCTTC.

This clone was picked up one time. The rearrangement uses TRBV5-1 and TRBJ2-5; 9 bases match TRBD1. The junction had 3 bases not matched to a gene; V was cut back by 4 bases and J by 2 bases. Germline V CDR1 and CDR2: SGHRS, YFSETQ. The CDR3 contains 14 residues. CDR3 bases: TGCGCCAGCAGCGAAGGGACAGGGCAAGAGACCCAGTACTTC. Translated: CASSEGTGQETQYF.

This sequence joins TRBV28 and TRBJ2-7; no clear D. Trimming stripped 4 bases from V and 5 bases from J, with 18 bases between. The CDR3 has 15 amino acids. Germline values: CDR1 MDHEN, CDR2 SYDVKM. The CDR3 DNA sequence: TGTGCCAGCAGTTCTTCCCCCGAGTCGAGCGACGAGCAGTACTTC. This sequence encodes CASSSSPESSDEQYF.

This chain joins TRBV7-6 and TRBJ2-7; TRBD1 matches 9 bases. CDR3 size: 16 residues. Germline V gene data show CDR1 as SGHVS and CDR2 as FNYEAQ. J lost 6 bases, V lost 5 bases, and 14 bases had no gene match. CDR3 sequence (DNA): TGTGCCAGCAGCCCCAGGACAGGGGAAAGTTGGGGCGAGCAGTACTTC. It specifies CASSPRTGESWGEQYF.

V is TRBV2 and J is TRBJ2-2; TRBD2 is a possible D gene (5 bases). The V gene's germline CDR1 is SNHLY and CDR2 FYNNEI. The V gene lost 6 bases and the J gene lost 4 bases, with 15 bases spanning the gap. CDR3 length: 15 amino acids. The CDR3 spells CASRTNEFGTGELFF. The CDR3 region has the DNA TGTGCCAGCAGGACTAACGAATTTGGCACCGGGGAGCTGTTTTTT.

The rearrangement joins TRBV7-6 to TRBJ2-7; no clear D gene. CDR3 size: 13 residues. Between the trimmed V and J ends, which lost 4 bases and 3 bases, there was a span of 10 bases. Germline CDR1 is SGHVS and CDR2 is FNYEAQ. The CDR3 DNA follows: TGTGCCAGCAGCTCCGCCTATGTCTACGAGCAGTACTTC. It yields the protein CASSSAYVYEQYF.

This chain joins TRBV2 and TRBJ1-1; no clear D. The germline V gene has CDR1 SNHLY and CDR2 FYNNEI. Trimming pared 1 base from V and 7 bases from J, leaving 13 bases between. CDR3 length equals 14 residues. The CDR3 sequence is CASSEGRVEGEAFF. The CDR3 nucleotides read TGTGCCAGCAGTGAAGGGAGGGTGGAGGGTGAAGCTTTCTTT.

This sequence joins TRBV11-3 and TRBJ2-7; D not certain. The CDR3 totals 13 residues. Trimming took 1 base from V and 5 from J, leaving 9 bases between them. Germline V gene data show CDR1 as SGHNT and CDR2 as YENEEA. The CDR3 DNA reads TGTGCCAGCAGCTTAGTGTATCGGGACGAGCAGTACTTC. Its protein product is CASSLVYRDEQYF.

The rearrangement links TRBV7-2 to TRBJ2-1, with 7 positions matching TRBD1. The CDR3 spans 16 residues. Germline V lookup: CDR1 SGHTA, CDR2 FQGNSA. With V trimmed by 5 bases and J by 2 bases, 9 bases remained unmatched. The CDR3 sequence: CASSPEVQGAYNEQFF. As DNA, the CDR3 is TGTGCCAGCAGCCCAGAGGTTCAGGGGGCCTACAATGAGCAGTTCTTC.

The chain combines TRBV6-5 with TRBJ1-1, with D hard to call. Trimming stripped 5 bases from V and 6 bases from J, with 10 bases between. The CDR3 extends over 12 amino acids. Germline assignment: CDR1 MNHEY and CDR2 SVGAGI. In DNA form, the CDR3 reads TGTGCCAGCAGTGGTAACGTGGCTGAAGCTTTCTTT. As protein: CASSGNVAEAFF.

The chain carries TRBV27 and TRBJ2-7; 11 bases are a match to TRBD2. Germline CDR1 and CDR2: MNHEY and SMNVEV (reference sequence). V trimming: 2 bases; J trimming: 1 base; junction bases outside the gene matches: 1. This CDR3 is built from 15 residues. The CDR3: CASSLPSGRSYEQYF. CDR3 bases: TGTGCCAGCAGTTTACCTAGCGGGAGGTCCTACGAGCAGTACTTC.

This clone was observed once. This rearrangement joins TRBV27 to TRBJ1-5, with D unresolved. The CDR3 has 9 residues. The V gene's germline CDR1 is MNHEY and CDR2 SMNVEV (reference sequence). Trimming removed 8 bases from V and 8 bases from J, with 4 bases in between. The CDR3 protein is CASGKPQHF. In DNA, the CDR3 is TGTGCCAGCGGGAAGCCCCAGCATTTT.

V is TRBV29-1 and J is TRBJ2-7, with D maybe TRBD1 (6 bases). The V gene lost 3 bases and the J gene lost 2 bases, with 20 bases spanning the gap. CDR3 length equals 16 residues. The germline gives CDR1 SQVTM, CDR2 ANQGSEA. CDR3 protein: CSVEGRAYGQTYEQYF. For the CDR3, the DNA is TGCAGCGTTGAGGGAAGGGCTTACGGACAGACCTACGAGCAGTACTTC.

The chain couples TRBV4-1 to TRBJ2-5; a weak D match, TRBD1 (6 bases). The V gene lost 3 bases and the J gene lost 0 bases, with 14 bases spanning the gap. The CDR3 sequence is 16 residues long. Germline values: CDR1 MGHRA, CDR2 YSYEKL. DNA for the CDR3: TGCGCCAGCAGCCAGGGGACATCGCAGTACCAAGAGACCCAGTACTTC. This translates into CASSQGTSQYQETQYF.

Worth noting for this clone: The same CDR3 is also encoded by other DNA sequences in this sample. The rearrangement links TRBV7-9 to TRBJ2-1; 7 nucleotides align to TRBD1. The CDR3 extends over 13 amino acids. The germline CDR1 and CDR2 sequences are SEHNR and FQNEAQ (reference sequence). The V segment lost 4 bases and the J segment 6 bases; nucleotides outside the gene matches: 3. In DNA, the CDR3 is TGTGCCAGCAGCTCTTGGGACAGCAATGAGCAGTTCTTC. This codes for CASSSWDSNEQFF.

In its sample, this clone was seen once. The chain carries TRBV11-2 and TRBJ1-3, with D possibly TRBD1 on 6 matching bases. The V gene lost 5 bases and the J gene lost 4 bases, with 27 bases spanning the gap. The germline V gene has CDR1 SGHAT and CDR2 FQNNGV. The CDR3 extends over 19 amino acids. Here the CDR3 DNA reads TGTGCCAGCAGCGCCCATCCCGGGACACGCGCCCTGGGAGGAAACACCATATATTTT. This gives the protein CASSAHPGTRALGGNTIYF.

V gene TRBV29-1 combines with J gene TRBJ2-1; D not resolved. This CDR3 comprises 13 residues. V lost 6 bases, J lost 0 bases, and 9 bases lay in between. Germline V gene lookup returns CDR1 SQVTM and CDR2 ANQGSEA. This chain's CDR3 is CSVIEVSYNEQFF. Here the CDR3 DNA reads TGCAGCGTAATTGAAGTCTCCTACAATGAGCAGTTCTTC.

This chain links TRBV28 with TRBJ2-7, with D possibly TRBD1 on 5 matching bases. Germline CDR1 is MDHEN and CDR2 is SYDVKM. The CDR3 is made up of 11 amino acids. V was pared by 11 bases and J by 5 bases, with 13 bases between. This CDR3 reads CAWGRANEQYF. In DNA form, the CDR3 reads TGTGCCTGGGGCAGGGCCAACGAGCAGTACTTC. The whole variable domain, remainder taken from reference TRBV28 and TRBJ2-7, is DVKVTQSSRYLVKRTGEKVFLECVQDMDHENMFWYRQDPGLGLRLIYFSYDVKMKEKGDIPEGYSVSREKKERFSLILESASTNQTSMYLCAWGRANEQYFGPGTRLTVT.

The J gene is TRBJ1-4, the V gene TRBV9; no reliable D call. This CDR3 is 11 amino acids long. In germline, CDR1 is SGDLS, CDR2 YYNGEE. V was clipped by 3 bases and J by 12 bases, with 9 bases between them. The CDR3 here is CASSANGELFF. CDR3 sequence (DNA): TGTGCCAGCAGCGCCAATGGGGAACTGTTTTTT.